The TCR beta chain described here comes from a study of blood T cell repertoires in COVID-19. Background on the study: The analysed material was cDNA or gDNA that came from T cells, B-cell-depleted T cells, or PBMCs.

Germline V gene data show CDR1 as SNHLY and CDR2 as FYNNEI. The length of the CDR3 is 15 residues. V lost 9 bases to trimming and J lost 3 bases; unmatched junction nucleotides: 11. In the study's own analysis: Counts of nucleated cells, estimated from reference gene primer amplification, were obtained. The table came from immunoSEQ multiplex PCR; TCRdb's copy has only in-frame clones and leaves some out. For V, J and clone size, that table is used; D and trimming come from the DNA. This table holds about 120,000 clones, 84% found once. Sequencing was performed on peripheral blood. The chain couples TRBV2 to TRBJ1-1, with 9 bases aligning to TRBD1. This receptor was obtained from a woman aged 40 to 50 with acute or convalescent COVID-19. CDR3 residues: CASPFTRDRDTEAFF. Written as DNA, the CDR3 is TGTGCCAGTCCCTTCACCCGGGACAGGGACACTGAAGCTTTCTTT.